This section outlines one T cell receptor beta chain sequence together with its context. Method: immunoSEQ multiplex PCR; TCRdb's copy keeps in-frame clones and lacks some. The data show fewer than 250,000 clones, 85% seen once. The data derive from a study of blood T cell repertoires in COVID-19. Study details: T cells, B-cell-depleted T cells, or PBMCs provided the cDNA or gDNA that served as material.

The sample taken for sequencing was peripheral blood. This TCR derives from an older woman with active or convalescent COVID-19.

CDR3 residues: CASSPWRGLGNQPQHF. CDR3 in DNA: TGTGCCAGCAGCCCTTGGAGGGGTTTGGGTAATCAGCCCCAGCATTTT. The J gene is TRBJ1-5, the V gene TRBV28; maybe TRBD1 (5 bases). V was pared by 6 bases and J by 4 bases, with 19 bases between. Germline V lookup: CDR1 MDHEN, CDR2 SYDVKM. The CDR3 loop spans 16 amino acids.